These 21 T cell receptor beta chains came from one sample sequenced in a study of T cells in Graves' hyperthyroidism and ophthalmopathy. Using RNA transcripts as the source, TCR beta CDR3 regions were amplified. Primed by the HTBI set, a first-round RT-PCR was run on the TCR CDR3. TCRdb ran MiXCR on the multiplex PCR reads and lists one entry per CDR3 protein. The table has around 350,000 distinct CDR3 sequences, 17% seen once. Sample: blood. Receptors were obtained from a woman between 25 and 40 years old with Graves' hyperthyroidism that later progressed to Graves' ophthalmopathy.

This clonotype came up a few times. The V call is TRBV7-8, the J call TRBJ2-7, with 12 bases that match TRBD2. J gave up 5 bases and V 5 bases, and 7 bases lay outside the gene matches. This CDR3 is built from 15 residues. Germline values: CDR1 SGHVS, CDR2 FQNEAQ. The CDR3 loop reads CASSQRTSGIHEQYF. The CDR3 nucleotides are TGTGCCAGCAGCCAGAGGACTAGCGGGATCCACGAGCAGTACTTC.

This clonotype was detected ten times or more. The V call is TRBV9, the J call TRBJ2-5; 12 nucleotides match TRBD1. Germline CDR1 SGDLS, CDR2 YYNGEE. After removal of 3 bases from V and 5 bases from J, the junction contained 5 bases not matched to a gene. This CDR3 is 15 amino acids long. This CDR3 reads CASSGGQGAWETQYF. DNA for the CDR3: TGTGCCAGCAGCGGGGGACAGGGGGCTTGGGAGACCCAGTACTTC.

The V gene is TRBV5-1, the J gene TRBJ2-3; D remains unclear. The CDR3 covers 15 residues. V dropped 6 bases and J dropped 1 base, with 15 bases sitting between them. Germline CDR1 is SGHRS and CDR2 is YFSETQ. CDR3 protein: CASTWGQLGTDTQYF. The CDR3 DNA is TGCGCCAGCACCTGGGGTCAGCTCGGCACAGATACGCAGTATTTT.

This chain uses TRBV12-3 or TRBV12-4 with TRBJ2-4, with D possibly being TRBD2 (7 bases). V dropped 6 bases and J dropped 7 bases, with 16 bases sitting between them. The CDR3 runs to 14 residues. The CDR3 spells CASRPLWGGNIQYF. CDR3 bases: TGTGCCAGCAGACCCCTTTGGGGGGGCAACATTCAGTACTTC.

This clonotype was detected a few times. The chain carries TRBV19 and TRBJ1-5, with D uncertain. The CDR3 spans 12 residues. Trimming took 5 bases from V and 6 from J, leaving 8 bases between them. Germline CDR1 LNHDA, CDR2 SQIVND (reference sequence). In nucleotides, the CDR3 is TGTGCCAGTAGTCCCAGTTCTCAGCCCCAGCATTTT. It encodes CASSPSSQPQHF. The whole variable domain, remainder taken from reference TRBV19 and TRBJ1-5, is DGGITQSPKYLFRKEGQNVTLSCEQNLNHDAMYWYRQDPGQGLRLIYYSQIVNDFQKGDIAEGYSVSREKKESFPLTVTSAQKNPTAFYLCASSPSSQPQHFGDGTRLSIL.

The gene calls are TRBV6-1 and TRBJ2-3; D gene uncertain. Between the trimmed V and J ends, which lost 2 bases and 9 bases, there was a span of 18 bases. Germline CDR1 MNHNS, CDR2 SASEGT. The CDR3 has 15 amino acids. Here the CDR3 DNA reads TGTGCCAGCAGTGAAAAGGACGGGTCTACGTGGACGCAGTATTTT. Its protein is CASSEKDGSTWTQYF.

This clonotype was seen at least ten times. The V and J genes are TRBV28 and TRBJ2-7; TRBD1 matches at 8 bases. Germline values: CDR1 MDHEN, CDR2 SYDVKM. V was clipped by 5 bases and J by 0 bases; unmatched bases: 3. This CDR3 is built from 14 residues. Here the CDR3 reads CASSRQGTSYEQYF. DNA of the CDR3: TGTGCCAGCAGTCGACAGGGGACCTCCTACGAGCAGTACTTC.

The rearrangement joins TRBV4-1 to TRBJ2-7; 7 bases are shared with TRBD2. Germline loops: CDR1 MGHRA, CDR2 YSYEKL. J lost 2 bases, V lost 2 bases, and 9 bases had no gene match. The CDR3 loop spans 16 amino acids. The CDR3 DNA reads TGCGCCAGCAGCCAATGGGGGGGGGAAAGTCCCTACGAGCAGTACTTC. It codes for CASSQWGGESPYEQYF.

This clonotype was detected many times. This sequence joins TRBV19 and TRBJ1-5, with TRBD1 as a possible D gene (6 bases). The germline V gene encodes CDR1 LNHDA and CDR2 SQIVND (reference sequence). V dropped 3 bases and J dropped 0 bases, with 12 bases sitting between them. The CDR3 has 16 residues. CDR3 nucleotide sequence: TGTGCCAGTAGTATGCTCAGGGGAGATAGCAATCAGCCCCAGCATTTT. Amino acid sequence: CASSMLRGDSNQPQHF. Based on the CDR3 plus reference TRBV19 and TRBJ1-5, the full variable domain is DGGITQSPKYLFRKEGQNVTLSCEQNLNHDAMYWYRQDPGQGLRLIYYSQIVNDFQKGDIAEGYSVSREKKESFPLTVTSAQKNPTAFYLCASSMLRGDSNQPQHFGDGTRLSIL.

This clonotype was observed at least ten times. This chain links TRBV20-1 with TRBJ2-3; 9 bases agree with TRBD2. The CDR3 loop spans 15 amino acids. V dropped 1 base and J dropped 2; count of bases not matched to a gene: 4. CDR1 is DFQATT and CDR2 is SNEGSKA in the germline V gene (reference sequence). The CDR3 protein is CSARAAGGSTDTQYF. CDR3 nucleotides: TGCAGTGCTAGAGCGGCGGGAGGGTCCACAGATACGCAGTATTTT.

Details on this clonotype: Since a much larger clone is just one base distant, this may be a read error. The chain is built from TRBV27 and TRBJ2-3; TRBD1 agrees at 8 bases. The CDR3 contains 15 residues. Germline trimming cut 7 bases from V and 5 bases from J; bases unmatched to any gene: 11. Germline CDR1 reads MNHEY; CDR2 reads SMNVEV (reference sequence). The CDR3 nucleotides read TGTGCCAGCAAAAGGAAGCAGGGGGCTAGAGATACGCAGTATTTT. As protein: CASKRKQGARDTQYF.

This clonotype was seen only a few times. J is TRBJ2-3 and V is TRBV20-1; 8 bases agree with TRBD2. Germline V gene data show CDR1 as DFQATT and CDR2 as SNEGSKA (reference sequence). The CDR3 is 14 residues long. Unmatched junction bases numbered 6, after V lost 5 bases and J lost 2 bases. The DNA of the CDR3 is TGCAGTGCTGGGGGAGCGGGGGCCACAGATACGCAGTATTTT. The encoded protein is CSAGGAGATDTQYF.

This clonotype was seen at least ten times. The rearrangement joins TRBV28 to TRBJ2-4; 7 bases agree with TRBD1. CDR3 length equals 14 residues. Germline loops: CDR1 MDHEN, CDR2 SYDVKM. V dropped 5 bases and J dropped 4; count of bases not matched to a gene: 5. CDR3 DNA: TGTGCCAGCAGTCCGAACAGGGGAAAAAACATTCAGTACTTC. This translates into CASSPNRGKNIQYF.

This clonotype was recorded at least ten times. The chain combines TRBV27 with TRBJ2-7; a weak D match, TRBD2 (5 bases). This CDR3 region has 12 residues. The V gene's germline CDR1 is MNHEY and CDR2 SMNVEV (reference sequence). V lost 3 bases, J lost 7 bases, and 10 bases lay in between. The CDR3 loop is CASSFYRGEQYF. The CDR3, as DNA: TGTGCCAGCAGTTTTTATCGAGGGGAGCAGTACTTC.

The sample holds many counts of this clonotype. The rearrangement joins TRBV12-3 or TRBV12-4 to TRBJ1-6, with D uncertain. The V gene lost 2 bases and the J gene lost 2 bases, with 4 bases spanning the gap. This CDR3 spans 14 amino acids. The CDR3 DNA is TGTGCCAGCAGTTTAAGTACCTATAATTCACCCCTCCACTTT. It encodes CASSLSTYNSPLHF.

This clonotype has a count of ten or more. The gene calls are TRBV9 and TRBJ1-1, with a weak D call TRBD1 (6 bases). Trimming took 0 bases from V and 1 from J, leaving 10 bases between them. CDR3 length: 15 amino acids. The germline gives CDR1 SGDLS, CDR2 YYNGEE. The CDR3 nucleotides read TGTGCCAGCAGCGTAGCCCCAGGGGAGAACACTGAAGCTTTCTTT. Translated: CASSVAPGENTEAFF.

This clonotype appeared many times. The J gene is TRBJ2-1, the V gene TRBV20-1, with 13 nucleotides matching TRBD2. The CDR3 sequence is 14 residues long. The V gene end was trimmed by 6 bases and the J gene end by 9 bases; junction bases not matched to a gene: 8. Germline V gene sequence: CDR1 DFQATT, CDR2 SNEGSKA (reference sequence). CDR3 amino acids: CSATLAGGPVEQFF. In nucleotides, the CDR3 is TGCAGTGCCACACTAGCGGGAGGGCCGGTTGAGCAGTTCTTC.

CDR3 sequence reads: CASNLFSGGPSNTEAFF. As DNA, the CDR3 is TGTGCCAGCAATTTGTTCTCAGGGGGCCCGTCGAACACTGAAGCTTTCTTT. The V gene is TRBV27, the J gene TRBJ1-1, with 8 bases identical to TRBD1. J gave up 1 base and V 7 bases, and 14 bases lay outside the gene matches. This CDR3 comprises 17 residues. The V gene's germline CDR1 is MNHEY and CDR2 SMNVEV (reference sequence).

This clonotype was counted ten times or more. The chain employs TRBV20-1 and TRBJ2-7; no definite D call. Per germline, CDR1 DFQATT and CDR2 SNEGSKA (reference sequence). The CDR3 has 13 residues. Deletions cut 0 bases from V and 0 bases from J, with 6 bases between. The CDR3 region has the DNA TGCAGTGCTAGAGAGTACAGCTCCTACGAGCAGTACTTC. It yields the protein CSAREYSSYEQYF.

V and J are TRBV20-1 and TRBJ1-1; maybe TRBD1 (5 bases). Between the trimmed V and J ends, which lost 1 base and 5 bases, there was a span of 11 bases. The CDR3 is made up of 13 amino acids. Germline values: CDR1 DFQATT, CDR2 SNEGSKA (reference sequence). The CDR3 region has the DNA TGCAGTGCTAGAGGATATGGGGGGACTGAAGCTTTCTTT. The encoded protein is CSARGYGGTEAFF.

The V call is TRBV29-1, the J call TRBJ2-7; 14 positions match TRBD2. The J segment lost 1 base and the V segment lost 6 bases, leaving 2 bases of the junction unmatched. Per germline, CDR1 SQVTM and CDR2 ANQGSEA. The CDR3 has 14 amino acids. The CDR3 region has the DNA TGCAGCGTCCGACTAGCGGGAGGGTCCTACGAGCAGTACTTC. Translation gives CSVRLAGGSYEQYF.